A selection of T cell receptor beta chains follows, all from one sample in a study of cytomegalovirus exposure and HLA in healthy donors. TCRdb keeps only in-frame clones here, not all; method: immunoSEQ multiplex PCR. The sample has about 200,000 clones, over 65% seen once. Sequenced sample: PBMCs. The source of these receptors is a woman in her 30s in good health and CMV-seronegative. Both conserved end residues are part of each CDR3. Not every row has a clone size; where given, it reads once, few, many or a size class.

CASSQAGDTQYF	TRBV4-2	TRBJ2-3	few
CASSESATSYEQYF	TRBV6-4	TRBJ2-7	medium-sized
CASSSGPTGLYSPLHF	TRBV13	TRBJ1-6	once
CASSPAAGDLYNEQFF	TRBV18	TRBJ2-1	-
CASSYGDRAEETQYF	TRBV6-5	TRBJ2-5	few
CASSHPPTGYGYTF	TRBV4-1	TRBJ1-2	-
CASSHDAGAGTDTQYF	TRBV7-2	TRBJ2-3	few
CASSSVPGWETQYF	TRBV5-1	TRBJ2-5	-
CASRERGSTSTDTQYF	TRBV2	TRBJ2-3	few
CASSLALSEYRGGPDTQYF	TRBV7-2	TRBJ2-3	-
CASSLVAPGTQYF	TRBV7-2	TRBJ2-5	-
CASSSRVNPDTQYF	TRBV7-2	TRBJ2-3	few
CASSIVSGTEAFF	TRBV19	TRBJ1-1	few
CASGTGGNYGYTF	TRBV12-5	TRBJ1-2	-
CASSLMDRGISYNEQFF	TRBV7-3	TRBJ2-1	-
CAWSMGQGNTEAFF	TRBV30	TRBJ1-1	-
CAWSGGWASSKDITTNEKLFF	TRBV30	TRBJ1-4	-
CASSLDLASNQPQHF	TRBV5-1	TRBJ1-5	-
CASSLDNQVVSEKLFF	TRBV18	TRBJ1-4	-
CASSLNRGEQYF	TRBV11-2	TRBJ2-7	-
CASSHAGTEAFF	TRBV4-1	TRBJ1-1	-
CASSFGNSYTDTQYF	TRBV27	TRBJ2-3	-
CSVEISPGGEQYF	TRBV29-1	TRBJ2-7	-
CASRPTASMNTEAFF	TRBV6-1	TRBJ1-1	once
CASSVDRASSYEQYF	TRBV10-1	TRBJ2-7	-
CASSHDWDRGFGEAFF	TRBV4-1	TRBJ1-1	-
CASSLRGDSYEQYF	TRBV5-1	TRBJ2-7	-
CASTLPGAISSGANVLTF	TRBV5-4	TRBJ2-6	few
CASSDDNLGLYEQYF	TRBV7-2	TRBJ2-7	-
CASSQELRVQPQHF	TRBV4-1	TRBJ1-5	-
CSVDRLGGTEALF	TRBV29-1	TRBJ1-1	-
CSVLNQGARGYPYEQYF	TRBV29-1	TRBJ2-7	few
CASSLGDRGLRGANEKLFF	TRBV5-1	TRBJ1-4	few
CASSWDSGNTIYF	TRBV5-6	TRBJ1-3	-
CASSPRTSGLYNEQFF	TRBV7-3	TRBJ2-1	-
CAWSVNLQETQYF	TRBV30	TRBJ2-5	-
CATSSDQGGEQYF	TRBV15	TRBJ2-7	once
CASSPTGEPYNEQFF	TRBV5-1	TRBJ2-1	few
CASTIGEGGPSSYEQYF	TRBV7-2	TRBJ2-7	-
CASSLALFEETQYF	TRBV5-1	TRBJ2-5	-
CASSPPPGLGTDTQYF	TRBV11-2	TRBJ2-3	few
CASSPGGSNQPQHF	TRBV5-1	TRBJ1-5	-
CASSDTGTSGRNEQFF	TRBV10-2	TRBJ2-1	-
CASSRDRGRLGEKLFF	TRBV5-6	TRBJ1-4	-
CASSFGLQGIDTEAFF	TRBV5-6	TRBJ1-1	few
CASSVSDRPYNEQFF	TRBV9	TRBJ2-1	once
CASSVGRGGGETQYF	TRBV9	TRBJ2-5	-
CASSLAGQGLDEQYF	TRBV5-4	TRBJ2-7	few
CASNKLGRDTEAFF	TRBV27	TRBJ1-1	-
CASSVQGMNTEAFF	TRBV2	TRBJ1-1	-
CASSAGTGAGELFF	TRBV18	TRBJ2-2	-
CASSWGGAYNEQFF	TRBV19	TRBJ2-1	-
CAVGPGTDTQYF	TRBV7-7	TRBJ2-3	-
CASSAPGTGYEKLFF	TRBV27	TRBJ1-4	-
CASSLHIGRPAEAFF	TRBV5-1	TRBJ1-1	-
CASSFVRGCEQYF	TRBV5-1	TRBJ2-7	-
CASTRERSYNEQFF	TRBV9	TRBJ2-1	-
CASSKRTSGSKTDTQYF	TRBV7-9	TRBJ2-3	-
CASSEPWGNDEQFF	TRBV6-1	TRBJ2-1	-
CASSFGSVNTEAFF	TRBV5-1	TRBJ1-1	-